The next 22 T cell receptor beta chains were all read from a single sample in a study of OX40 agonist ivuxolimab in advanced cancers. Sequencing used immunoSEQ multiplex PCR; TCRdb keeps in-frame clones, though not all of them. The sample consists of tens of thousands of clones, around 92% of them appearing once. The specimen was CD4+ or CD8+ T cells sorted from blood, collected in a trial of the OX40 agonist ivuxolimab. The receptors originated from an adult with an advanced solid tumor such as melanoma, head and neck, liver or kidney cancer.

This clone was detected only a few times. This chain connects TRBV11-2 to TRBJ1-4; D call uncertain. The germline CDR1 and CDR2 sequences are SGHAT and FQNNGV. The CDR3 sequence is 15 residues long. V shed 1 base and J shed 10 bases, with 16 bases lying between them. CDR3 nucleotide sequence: TGTGCCAGCAGCTTAGGTCTGGCGGACGGCGGAAAACTGTTTTTT. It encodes CASSLGLADGGKLFF.

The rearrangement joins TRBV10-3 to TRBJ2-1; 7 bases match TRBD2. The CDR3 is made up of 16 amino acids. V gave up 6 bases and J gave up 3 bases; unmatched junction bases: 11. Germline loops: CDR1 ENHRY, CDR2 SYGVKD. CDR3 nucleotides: TGTGCCATCAGAGGAGGCGGGAGTGGAGACTACAATGAGCAGTTCTTC. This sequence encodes CAIRGGGSGDYNEQFF.

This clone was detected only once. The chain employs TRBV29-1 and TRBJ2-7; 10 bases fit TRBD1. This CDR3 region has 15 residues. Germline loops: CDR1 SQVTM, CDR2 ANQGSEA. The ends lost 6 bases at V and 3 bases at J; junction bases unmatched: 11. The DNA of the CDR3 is TGCAGCGTAGGGACAGGGGTTAGCAAGCTCTACGAGCAGTACTTC. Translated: CSVGTGVSKLYEQYF.

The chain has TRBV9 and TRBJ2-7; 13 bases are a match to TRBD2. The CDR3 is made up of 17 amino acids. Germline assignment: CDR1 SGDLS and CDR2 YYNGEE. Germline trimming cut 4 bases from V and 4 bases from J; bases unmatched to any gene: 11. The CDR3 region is CASSPGLAGVREYEQYF. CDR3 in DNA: TGTGCCAGCAGCCCAGGACTAGCGGGAGTAAGGGAATACGAGCAGTACTTC.

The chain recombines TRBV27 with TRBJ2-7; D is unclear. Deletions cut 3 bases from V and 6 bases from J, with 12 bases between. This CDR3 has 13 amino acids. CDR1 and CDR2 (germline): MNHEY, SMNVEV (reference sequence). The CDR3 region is CASSFDPGGEQYF. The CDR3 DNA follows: TGTGCCAGCAGTTTCGACCCGGGCGGCGAGCAGTACTTC.

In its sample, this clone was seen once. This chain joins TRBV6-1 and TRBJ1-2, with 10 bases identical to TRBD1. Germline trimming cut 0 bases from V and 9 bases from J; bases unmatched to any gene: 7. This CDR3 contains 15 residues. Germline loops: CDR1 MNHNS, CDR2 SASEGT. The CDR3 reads CASSEAGQGGRRYTF. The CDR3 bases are TGTGCCAGCAGTGAAGCAGGACAGGGGGGACGGCGCTACACCTTC.

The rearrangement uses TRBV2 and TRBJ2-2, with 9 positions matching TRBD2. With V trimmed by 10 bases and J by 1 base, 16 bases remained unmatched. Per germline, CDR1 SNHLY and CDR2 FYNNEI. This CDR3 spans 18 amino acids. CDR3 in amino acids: CAIRGNSGGFRNTGELFF. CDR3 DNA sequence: TGTGCCATACGAGGGAATAGCGGGGGTTTTCGGAACACCGGGGAGCTGTTTTTT.

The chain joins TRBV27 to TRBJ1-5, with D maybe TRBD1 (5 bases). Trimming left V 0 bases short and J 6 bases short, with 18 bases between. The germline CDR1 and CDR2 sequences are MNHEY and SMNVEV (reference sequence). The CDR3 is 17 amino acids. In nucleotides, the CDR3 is TGTGCCAGCAGTTTATCATACGGACAAACCGGGAGTCAGCCCCAGCATTTT. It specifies CASSLSYGQTGSQPQHF.

The CDR3 DNA reads TGTGCCAGCAGTCTTATATCCGGGACAGAAAATGAGCAGTTCTTC. Translation: CASSLISGTENEQFF. The chain carries TRBV27 and TRBJ2-1, with 7 bases lining up with TRBD1. V gave up 5 bases and J gave up 7 bases; unmatched junction bases: 11. CDR1 is MNHEY and CDR2 is SMNVEV in the germline V gene (reference sequence). This CDR3 is built from 15 residues.

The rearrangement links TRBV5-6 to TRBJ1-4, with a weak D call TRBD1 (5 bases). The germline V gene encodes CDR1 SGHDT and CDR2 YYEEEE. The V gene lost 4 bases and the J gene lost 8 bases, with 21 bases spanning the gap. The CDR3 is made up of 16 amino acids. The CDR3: CASSQTFSGLGEKLFF. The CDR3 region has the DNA TGTGCCAGCAGCCAAACCTTTTCAGGGTTAGGCGAAAAACTGTTTTTT.

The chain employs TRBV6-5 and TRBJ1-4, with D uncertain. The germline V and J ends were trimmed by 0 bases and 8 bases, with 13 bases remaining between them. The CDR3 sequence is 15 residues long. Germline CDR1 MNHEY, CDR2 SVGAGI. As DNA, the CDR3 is TGTGCCAGCAGTTACTCGAATGGTTTAGGCGAAAAACTGTTTTTT. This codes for CASSYSNGLGEKLFF.

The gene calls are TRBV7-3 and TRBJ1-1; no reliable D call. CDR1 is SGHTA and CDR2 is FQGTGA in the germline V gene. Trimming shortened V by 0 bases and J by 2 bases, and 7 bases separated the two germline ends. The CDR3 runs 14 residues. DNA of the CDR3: TGTGCCAGCAGCTTAACAGGAATCAACACTGAAGCTTTCTTT. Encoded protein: CASSLTGINTEAFF.

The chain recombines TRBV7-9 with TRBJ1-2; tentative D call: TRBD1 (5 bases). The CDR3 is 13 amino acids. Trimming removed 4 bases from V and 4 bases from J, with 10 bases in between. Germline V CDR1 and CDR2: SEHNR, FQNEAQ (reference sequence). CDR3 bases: TGTGCCAGCAGCTCCGGGGGACCCTATGGCTACACCTTC. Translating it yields CASSSGGPYGYTF.

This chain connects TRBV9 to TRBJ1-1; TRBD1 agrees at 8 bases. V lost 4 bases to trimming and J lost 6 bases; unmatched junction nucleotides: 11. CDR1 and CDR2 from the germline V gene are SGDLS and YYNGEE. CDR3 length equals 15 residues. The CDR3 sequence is CASSRQGQGGPEAFF. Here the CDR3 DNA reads TGTGCCAGCAGCAGACAAGGACAGGGTGGGCCTGAAGCTTTCTTT.

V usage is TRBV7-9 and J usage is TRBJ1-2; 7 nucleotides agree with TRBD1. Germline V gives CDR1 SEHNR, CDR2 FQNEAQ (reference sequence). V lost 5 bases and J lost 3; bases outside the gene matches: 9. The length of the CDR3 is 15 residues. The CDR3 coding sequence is TGTGCCAGCAGCAGGGTAGGGGGCGCGGACTATGGCTACACCTTC. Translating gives CASSRVGGADYGYTF.

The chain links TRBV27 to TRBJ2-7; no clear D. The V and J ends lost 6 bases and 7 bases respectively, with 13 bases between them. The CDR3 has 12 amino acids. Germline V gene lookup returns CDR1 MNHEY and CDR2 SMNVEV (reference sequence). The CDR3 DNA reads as TGTGCCAGCAGGTCTGTGACGGCGGAGCAGTACTTC. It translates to CASRSVTAEQYF.

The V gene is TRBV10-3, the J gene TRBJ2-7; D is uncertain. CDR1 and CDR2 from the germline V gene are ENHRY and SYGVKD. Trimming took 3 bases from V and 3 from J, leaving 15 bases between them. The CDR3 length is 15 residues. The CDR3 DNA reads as TGTGCCATCAGTGATTTAAAGTGGGATCTCTACGAGCAGTACTTC. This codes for CAISDLKWDLYEQYF.

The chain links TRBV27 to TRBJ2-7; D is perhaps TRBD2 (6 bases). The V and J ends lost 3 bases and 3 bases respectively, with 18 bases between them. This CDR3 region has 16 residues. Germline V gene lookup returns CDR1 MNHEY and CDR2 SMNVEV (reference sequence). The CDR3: CASSFGRGPPLYEQYF. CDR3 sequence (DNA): TGTGCCAGCAGTTTCGGGCGGGGCCCCCCTCTCTACGAGCAGTACTTC.

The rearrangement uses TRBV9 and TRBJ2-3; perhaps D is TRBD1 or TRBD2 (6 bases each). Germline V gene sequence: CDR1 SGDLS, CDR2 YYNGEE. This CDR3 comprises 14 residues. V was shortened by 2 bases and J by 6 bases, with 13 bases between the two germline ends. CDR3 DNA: TGTGCCAGCAGCGTGACCGGGGGCGCGGATACGCAGTATTTT. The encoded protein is CASSVTGGADTQYF.

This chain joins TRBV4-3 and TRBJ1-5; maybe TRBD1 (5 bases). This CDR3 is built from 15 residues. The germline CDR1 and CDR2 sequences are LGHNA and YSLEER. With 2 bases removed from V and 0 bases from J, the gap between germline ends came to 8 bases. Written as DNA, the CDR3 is TGCGCCAGCAGCCAAAGAACAGGTAGCAATCAGCCCCAGCATTTT. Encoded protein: CASSQRTGSNQPQHF.

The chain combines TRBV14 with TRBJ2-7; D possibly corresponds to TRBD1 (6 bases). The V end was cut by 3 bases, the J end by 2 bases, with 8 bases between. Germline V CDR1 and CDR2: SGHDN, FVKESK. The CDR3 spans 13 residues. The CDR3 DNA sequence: TGTGCCAGCAGCCAGTACAGGGCCTACGAGCAGTACTTC. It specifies CASSQYRAYEQYF.

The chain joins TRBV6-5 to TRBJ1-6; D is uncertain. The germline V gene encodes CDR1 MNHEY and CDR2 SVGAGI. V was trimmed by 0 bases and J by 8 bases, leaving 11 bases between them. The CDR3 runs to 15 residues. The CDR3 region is CASSYSKGGYSPLHF. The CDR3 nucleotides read TGTGCCAGCAGTTACTCGAAGGGCGGGTATTCACCCCTCCACTTT.